The clone carrying this TCR beta chain was picked up a small number of times. Its antigen is currently unknown. Time point denoted: late sampling 161 to 241 days after vaccination in three convalescent patients. The treatment is: approximately nine-day PBMC culture with coronavirus spike peptide pools or control peptides (ViraFEST assay). V was clipped by 6 bases and J by 2 bases, with 7 bases between them. The CDR3 sequence is 13 residues long. CDR1 and CDR2 (germline): SGHVS, FNYEAQ. This sample was taken from a study of vaccination and CD4 T cells after COVID-19. Study information: Early (day 14) and late (days 161 to 241) post-vaccine samples came from three convalescent patients.

Oncomine TCR Beta short-read sequencing was applied to DNA from cultured CD4+ T cells. MiXCR, applied by TCRdb to the PCR reads, yields one record per CDR3 protein. The sample has approximately 20,000 distinct CDR3 sequences; under 40% are singletons. This chain connects TRBV7-6 to TRBJ2-2, with a tentative D call TRBD2 (5 bases). This TCR was recovered from a human donor who had recovered from COVID-19. The specimen was CD4+ T cells from blood, cultured in vitro, collected about 7 months after SARS-CoV-2 vaccination. The CDR3 DNA is TGTGCCAGCAGGGACTCCAACACCGGGGAGCTGTTTTTT. Translation: CASRDSNTGELFF.